This TCR beta chain was documented in a study of T cells in Graves' hyperthyroidism and ophthalmopathy. Amplified TCR beta CDR3 regions came from RNA transcripts. First-round RT-PCR of the TCR CDR3 relied on the HTBI primer set. TCRdb re-analysed the multiplex PCR reads in MiXCR, keeping a single row per CDR3 protein. The sample has about 420,000 distinct CDR3 sequences; approximately 14% are singletons. The CDR3 has 15 amino acids. CDR1 and CDR2 from the germline V gene are SNHLY and FYNNEI. The V end was cut by 4 bases, the J end by 3 bases, with 16 bases between. This rearrangement joins TRBV2 to TRBJ2-7; D is undetermined. The sequence derives from a woman under 30 with Graves' hyperthyroidism. Sequenced material: blood. CDR3 in DNA: TGTGCCAGCAGTGCCCTGGGGTTATCTAACTACGAGCAGTACTTC. Translated: CASSALGLSNYEQYF.